Given below is one T cell receptor (beta chain) in context. These data come from a study of blood T cell repertoires in COVID-19. V gave up 9 bases and J gave up 0 bases, with 14 bases separating them. CDR3 length equals 14 residues. Germline V lookup: CDR1 MNHEY, CDR2 SVGAGI. The repertoire was sequenced with immunoSEQ multiplex PCR; TCRdb's copy has only in-frame clones and lacks some. The sample includes about 200,000 clones, approximately 82% of them seen just once. V is TRBV6-5 and J is TRBJ1-2; no reliable D call. The sequence came from a woman in her forties with acute or convalescent COVID-19. The material sequenced was peripheral blood. The CDR3 protein is CASGSGKANYGYTF. The CDR3, as DNA: TGTGCCAGTGGGTCGGGAAAAGCTAACTATGGCTACACCTTC.